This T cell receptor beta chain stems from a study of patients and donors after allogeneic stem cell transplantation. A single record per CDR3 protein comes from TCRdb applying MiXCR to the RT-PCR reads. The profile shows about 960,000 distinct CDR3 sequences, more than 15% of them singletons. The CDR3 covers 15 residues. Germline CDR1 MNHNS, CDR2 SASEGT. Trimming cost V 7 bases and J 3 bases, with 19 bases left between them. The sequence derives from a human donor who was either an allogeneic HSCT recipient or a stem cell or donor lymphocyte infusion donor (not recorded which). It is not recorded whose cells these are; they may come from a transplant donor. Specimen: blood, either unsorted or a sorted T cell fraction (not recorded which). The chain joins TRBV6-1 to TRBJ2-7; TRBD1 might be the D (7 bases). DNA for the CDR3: TGTGCCAGCACCCCTTTGGGCCAGGGGGGCTACGAGCAGTACTTC. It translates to CASTPLGQGGYEQYF.